Here is one TCR beta chain with its context. The source of the sample is a study of T cell changes during pregnancy in multiple sclerosis. The germline CDR1 and CDR2 sequences are SGHRS and YFSETQ. Trimming stripped 2 bases from V and 6 bases from J, with 19 bases between. The CDR3 has 16 amino acids. The method was immunoSEQ multiplex PCR; TCRdb's version includes in-frame clones alone and lacks a portion of them. The table includes 60,000 or so clones, about 90% detected once. This chain uses TRBV5-1 with TRBJ2-3, with a possible D match to TRBD2 (6 bases). The TCR originated in a female donor in good health, enrolled as a control in a pregnancy study. The sequenced sample was peripheral blood, obtained in the second trimester of pregnancy. CDR3 coding DNA: TGCGCCAGCAGCTTAAGGGCTGCGGGGCTCATGGATACGCAGTATTTT. Translating it yields CASSLRAAGLMDTQYF.